A selection of T cell receptor beta chains follows, all from one sample in a study of blood T cell repertoires in COVID-19. This table comes from immunoSEQ multiplex PCR, and its TCRdb copy is limited to in-frame clones, with some not included. Here the sample spans approximately 88,000 clones, about nine tenths being singletons. Input material: peripheral blood. The receptors were gathered from a woman in her 50s in a cohort sampled during active COVID-19. The CDR3 runs from the conserved cysteine through the conserved F or W. Fields, in order: clone size, D gene, J gene, V gene, CDR3 length, CDR3 DNA, CDR3 protein. D genes are given only for firm matches. Clone size is shown for a subset of rows, as once, few, many or a class of expanded clone.

>NA|TRBD2|TRBJ2-1|TRBV18|17
TGTGCCAGCTCCGCAACGGGAGGGGGGGCCTCCGGAAATGAGCAGTTCTTC
CASSATGGGASGNEQFF
>NA|NA|TRBJ2-5|TRBV11-2|13
TGTGCCAGCAGCACTACGGGCCAAGAGACCCAGTACTTC
CASSTTGQETQYF
>few|TRBD2|TRBJ2-1|TRBV6-5|14
TGTGCCAGCAAGCTAGCGGGCTTCTACAATGAGCAGTTCTTC
CASKLAGFYNEQFF
>NA|NA|TRBJ2-7|TRBV5-1|15
TGCGCCAGCAGCTTGAATTTTGCGGGCTCCGACGAGCAGTACTTC
CASSLNFAGSDEQYF
>NA|TRBD1|TRBJ1-4|TRBV11-2|15
TGTGCCAGCAGCGGCGGGACAGGGGCTAATGAAAAACTGTTTTTT
CASSGGTGANEKLFF
>NA|NA|TRBJ2-3|TRBV9|16
TGTGCCAGCAGCGTAGGTGGAGCATCTTTCACAGATACGCAGTATTTT
CASSVGGASFTDTQYF
>NA|NA|TRBJ2-2|TRBV9|14
TGTGCCAGCAGCGTAGGCAGGAACACCGGGGAGCTGTTTTTT
CASSVGRNTGELFF
>NA|TRBD1|TRBJ2-7|TRBV14|15
TGTGCCAGCAGCAATCGACAGGGGTTCATCTACGAGCAGTACTTC
CASSNRQGFIYEQYF
>NA|NA|TRBJ2-3|TRBV28|17
TGTGCCAGCAGTTTATCGAGGTTTAGTATGGGCACAGATACGCAGTATTTT
CASSLSRFSMGTDTQYF
>NA|TRBD1|TRBJ1-6|TRBV7-2|16
TGTGCCAGCAGCTCCGGACAGGGTTTATTTAGATCACCCCTCCACTTT
CASSSGQGLFRSPLHF
>NA|NA|TRBJ2-7|TRBV5-1|14
TGCGCCAGCACCCGGGACACCCCAGCCTACGAGCAGTACTTC
CASTRDTPAYEQYF
>NA|TRBD2|TRBJ2-7|TRBV18|15
TGTGCCAGCTCACCCCCTAGCGGGGCAGCCTACGAGCAGTACTTC
CASSPPSGAAYEQYF
>NA|TRBD1|TRBJ1-4|TRBV6-5|15
TGTGCCAGCAGAGCTGGGACAGGCGGGTATGAAAAACTGTTTTTT
CASRAGTGGYEKLFF
>NA|TRBD2|TRBJ2-3|TRBV12-5|16
TGTGCTAGTGGTTTGGACTGGGGCGGGAGACAATATACGCAGTATTTT
CASGLDWGGRQYTQYF
>NA|NA|TRBJ2-5|TRBV2|12
TGTGCCAGCAGTCAGTCCTTGGAGACCCAGTACTTC
CASSQSLETQYF
>NA|NA|TRBJ1-1|TRBV27|14
TGTGCCAGCAGTTCGCATGGGGAAGGCGAGCGGGCTTTCTTT
CASSSHGEGERAFF
>NA|TRBD2|TRBJ2-5|TRBV6-5|16
TGTGCCAGCAGTTACTCCCCTAGCGGGGGCCAAGAGACCCAGTACTTC
CASSYSPSGGQETQYF
>NA|TRBD1|TRBJ2-7|TRBV15|16
TGTGCCACCAGCAGAGGGAAAGGGACAGGGGCCTACGAGCAGTACTTC
CATSRGKGTGAYEQYF
>NA|TRBD1|TRBJ1-1|TRBV19|13
TGTGCCAGTCGGGGACAGGGGATCACTGAAGCTTTCTTT
CASRGQGITEAFF
>NA|TRBD1|TRBJ2-7|TRBV10-1|15
TGCGCCAGCAGTGAAGGCAGGGGGCCCCTAGACGAGCAGTACTTC
CASSEGRGPLDEQYF
>NA|TRBD2|TRBJ2-7|TRBV5-4|13
TGTGCCAGCAGCAGTAGCGGGATCTACGAGCAGTACTTC
CASSSSGIYEQYF
>NA|NA|TRBJ1-5|TRBV27|14
TGTGCCAGCAGTTTGCAGGGAAGCAATCAGCCCCAGCATTTT
CASSLQGSNQPQHF
>NA|TRBD1|TRBJ1-5|TRBV9|14
TGTGCCAGCAGCTTTGCGCAGACAGGGCAGCCCCAGCATTTT
CASSFAQTGQPQHF
>NA|NA|TRBJ1-5|TRBV2|14
TGTGCCAGCAGTGTCGGGGGAAGGCATCAGCCCCAGCATTTT
CASSVGGRHQPQHF
>NA|NA|TRBJ1-5|TRBV4-2|15
TGTGCCAGCAGCCAAGGGACTAGGGAAAATCAGCCCCAGCATTTT
CASSQGTRENQPQHF
>few|TRBD2|TRBJ2-7|TRBV5-1|15
TGCGCCAGCAGCCGAAGCGGGAGCCCTATTCGCGAGCAGTACTTC
CASSRSGSPIREQYF
>NA|TRBD2|TRBJ2-1|TRBV7-9|14
TGTGCCAGCAGCTTAATAGCGGGTGACAATGAGCAGTTCTTC
CASSLIAGDNEQFF
>NA|TRBD2|TRBJ2-1|TRBV12-3/TRBV12-4|11
TGTGCCACCCGGGGGGGCGATGAGCAGTTCTTC
CATRGGDEQFF
>NA|NA|TRBJ2-7|TRBV5-1|16
TGCGCCAGCAGCTTGGCCGGTACGAATCGGTTGGACGAGCAGTACTTC
CASSLAGTNRLDEQYF
>NA|TRBD2|TRBJ2-5|TRBV7-3|17
TGTGCCAGCAGCCCTTCAGGGGGTAGCGGGGGGGCGAAGACCCAGTACTTC
CASSPSGGSGGAKTQYF
>NA|NA|TRBJ1-5|TRBV5-5|17
TGTGCCAGCAGCTTGGAGGGGCAGTCCCATCTCAATCAGCCCCAGCATTTT
CASSLEGQSHLNQPQHF
>NA|NA|TRBJ2-5|TRBV5-6|14
TGTGCCAGCAGCTTGTTTCAGATACAAGAGACCCAGTACTTC
CASSLFQIQETQYF
>few|TRBD1|TRBJ1-6|TRBV2|14
TGTGCCAGCACCCCGGGACAGTATAATTCACCCCTCCACTTT
CASTPGQYNSPLHF
>NA|TRBD1|TRBJ1-1|TRBV5-1|15
TGCGCCAGCAGCACCGACAGGGTATTAAACACTGAAGCTTTCTTT
CASSTDRVLNTEAFF
>NA|TRBD1|TRBJ2-7|TRBV6-5|13
TGTGCCAGCAGCCGGGACAGATCCTACGAGCAGTACTTC
CASSRDRSYEQYF
>NA|NA|TRBJ2-5|TRBV15|16
TGTGCCACCAGCAGGGAACTACCCCCTAACCCGGAGACCCAGTACTTC
CATSRELPPNPETQYF